The clone carrying this T cell receptor (beta chain) came up once. The target antigen is unknown. This sample was included in a study of shared clonotypes between healthy human individuals. Whole-study findings and limits: Shared clonotypes across all four donors exceeded non-shared ones in generation probability.

CDR3 length equals 14 residues. The germline CDR1 and CDR2 sequences are SSHAT and FNYEAQ (reference sequence). CD45RO-negative, CCR7-selected cells formed the naive CD8 fraction, which excluded terminally differentiated effector memory CD45RA+ cells. Sequencing was performed with immunoSEQ multiplex PCR; in TCRdb, only in-frame clones are kept and a portion is missing. The sample includes roughly 1,800,000 clones, approximately 94% of them seen just once. This TCR was sampled from a man aged 18 to 29 in good health. The rearrangement joins TRBV7-7 to TRBJ2-2, with 8 bases that match TRBD1. Sequencing input: naive CD8+ T cells sorted from blood. The CDR3 coding sequence is TGTGCTACTGCGGGACAGGAGAACACCGGGGAGCTGTTTTTT. Protein product: CATAGQENTGELFF.